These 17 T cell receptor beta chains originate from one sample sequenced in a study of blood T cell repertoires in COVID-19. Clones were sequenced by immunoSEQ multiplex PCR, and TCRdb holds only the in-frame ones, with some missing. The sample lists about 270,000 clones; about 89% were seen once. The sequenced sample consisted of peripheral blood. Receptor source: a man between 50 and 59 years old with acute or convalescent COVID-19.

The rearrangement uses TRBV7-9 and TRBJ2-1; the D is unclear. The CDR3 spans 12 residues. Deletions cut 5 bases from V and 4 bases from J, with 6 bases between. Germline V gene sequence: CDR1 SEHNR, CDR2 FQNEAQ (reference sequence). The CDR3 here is CASSNGYNEQFF. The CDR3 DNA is TGTGCCAGCAGCAACGGGTACAATGAGCAGTTCTTC.

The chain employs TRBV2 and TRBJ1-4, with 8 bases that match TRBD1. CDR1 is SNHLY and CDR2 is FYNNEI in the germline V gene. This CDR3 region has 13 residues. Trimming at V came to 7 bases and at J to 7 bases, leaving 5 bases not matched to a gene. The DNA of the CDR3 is TGTGCCAGCAAACAGGGGGAGAGTGAAAAACTGTTTTTT. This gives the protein CASKQGESEKLFF.

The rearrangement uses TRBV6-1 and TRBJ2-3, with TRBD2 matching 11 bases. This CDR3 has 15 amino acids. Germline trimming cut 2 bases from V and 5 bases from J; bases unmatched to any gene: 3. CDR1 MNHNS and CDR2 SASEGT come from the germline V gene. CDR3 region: CASSETLAGGDTQYF. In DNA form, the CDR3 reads TGTGCCAGCAGTGAAACTCTAGCGGGGGGAGATACGCAGTATTTT.

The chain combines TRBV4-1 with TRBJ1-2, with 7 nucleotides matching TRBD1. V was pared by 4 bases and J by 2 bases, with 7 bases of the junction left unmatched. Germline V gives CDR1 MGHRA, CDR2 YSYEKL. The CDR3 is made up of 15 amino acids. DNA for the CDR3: TGCGCCAGCAGCCCCCCGACAGGGCTAAACTATGGCTACACCTTC. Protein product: CASSPPTGLNYGYTF.

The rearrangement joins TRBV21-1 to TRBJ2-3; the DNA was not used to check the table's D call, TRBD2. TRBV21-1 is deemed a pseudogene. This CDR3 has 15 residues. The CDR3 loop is CASSSGLENTDTQYF. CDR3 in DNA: TGTGCCAGCAGCTCGGGACTAGAGAACACAGATACGCAGTATTTT.

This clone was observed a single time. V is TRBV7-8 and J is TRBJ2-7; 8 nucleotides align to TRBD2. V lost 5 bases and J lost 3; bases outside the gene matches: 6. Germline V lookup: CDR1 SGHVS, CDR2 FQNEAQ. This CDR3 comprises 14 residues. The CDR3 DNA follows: TGTGCCAGCAGCCCGGGGGGGCGAATCTACGAGCAGTACTTC. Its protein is CASSPGGRIYEQYF.

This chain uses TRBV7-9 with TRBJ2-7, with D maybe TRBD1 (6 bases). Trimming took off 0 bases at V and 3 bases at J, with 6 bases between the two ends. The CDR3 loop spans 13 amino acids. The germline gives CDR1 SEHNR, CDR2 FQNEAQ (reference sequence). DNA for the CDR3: TGTGCCAGCAGCTTAGCAGGGGGCTACGAGCAGTACTTC. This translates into CASSLAGGYEQYF.

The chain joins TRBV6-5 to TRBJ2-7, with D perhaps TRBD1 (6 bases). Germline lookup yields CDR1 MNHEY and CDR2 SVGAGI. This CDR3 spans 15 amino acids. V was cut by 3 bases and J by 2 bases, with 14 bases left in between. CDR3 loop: CASSYYQGSPYEQYF. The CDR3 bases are TGTGCCAGCAGTTATTATCAGGGGTCCCCCTACGAGCAGTACTTC.

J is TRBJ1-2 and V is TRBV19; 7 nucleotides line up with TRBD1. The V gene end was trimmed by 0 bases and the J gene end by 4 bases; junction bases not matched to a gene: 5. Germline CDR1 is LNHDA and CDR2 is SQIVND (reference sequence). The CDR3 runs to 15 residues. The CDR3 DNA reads TGTGCCAGTAGTATAGACTGGACAGGACCCTATGGCTACACCTTC. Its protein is CASSIDWTGPYGYTF.

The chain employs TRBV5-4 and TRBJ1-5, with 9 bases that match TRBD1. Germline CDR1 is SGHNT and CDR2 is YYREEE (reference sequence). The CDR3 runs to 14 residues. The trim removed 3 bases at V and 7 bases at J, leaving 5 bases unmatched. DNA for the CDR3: TGTGCCAGCAGCTCGGGACAGGGCGAACAGCCCCAGCATTTT. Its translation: CASSSGQGEQPQHF.

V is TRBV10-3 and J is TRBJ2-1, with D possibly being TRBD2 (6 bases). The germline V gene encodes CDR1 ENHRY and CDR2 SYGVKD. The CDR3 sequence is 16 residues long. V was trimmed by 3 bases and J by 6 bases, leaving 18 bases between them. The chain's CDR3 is CAISDPASAMGNEQFF. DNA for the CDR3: TGTGCCATCAGTGACCCGGCTAGCGCTATGGGCAATGAGCAGTTCTTC.

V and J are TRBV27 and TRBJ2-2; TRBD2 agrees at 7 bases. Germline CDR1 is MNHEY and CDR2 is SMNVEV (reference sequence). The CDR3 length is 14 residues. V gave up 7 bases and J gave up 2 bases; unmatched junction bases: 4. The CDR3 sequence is CASTRGLNTGELFF. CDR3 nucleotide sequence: TGTGCCAGCACGCGGGGACTAAACACCGGGGAGCTGTTTTTT.

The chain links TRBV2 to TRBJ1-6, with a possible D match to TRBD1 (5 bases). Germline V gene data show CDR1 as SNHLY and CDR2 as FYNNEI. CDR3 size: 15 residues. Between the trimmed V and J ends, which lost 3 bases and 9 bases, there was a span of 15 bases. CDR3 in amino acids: CASSDPAGGVSPLHF. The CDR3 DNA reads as TGTGCCAGCAGTGACCCGGCAGGAGGGGTTTCACCCCTCCACTTT. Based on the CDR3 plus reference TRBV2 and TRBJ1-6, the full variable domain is EPEVTQTPSHQVTQMGQEVILRCVPISNHLYFYWYRQILGQKVEFLVSFYNNEISEKSEIFDDQFSVERPDGSNFTLKIRSTKLEDSAMYFCASSDPAGGVSPLHFGNGTRLTVT.

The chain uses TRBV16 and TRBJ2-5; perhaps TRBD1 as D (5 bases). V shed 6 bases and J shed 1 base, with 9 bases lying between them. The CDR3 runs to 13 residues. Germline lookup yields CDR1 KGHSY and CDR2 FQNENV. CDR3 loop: CASRRTLQETQYF. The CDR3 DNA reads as TGTGCCAGCAGACGGACACTCCAAGAGACCCAGTACTTC.

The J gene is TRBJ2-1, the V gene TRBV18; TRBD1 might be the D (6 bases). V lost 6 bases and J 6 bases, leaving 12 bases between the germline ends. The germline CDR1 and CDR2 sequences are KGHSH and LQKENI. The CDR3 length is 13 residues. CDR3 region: CASSVIQGNEQFF. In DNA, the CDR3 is TGTGCCAGCTCCGTAATACAGGGCAATGAGCAGTTCTTC.

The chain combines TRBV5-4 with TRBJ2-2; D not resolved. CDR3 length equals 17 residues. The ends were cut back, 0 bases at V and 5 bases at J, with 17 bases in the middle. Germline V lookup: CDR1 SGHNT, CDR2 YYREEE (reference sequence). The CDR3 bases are TGTGCCAGCAGCTTGGGAAGTACTCTCCATTGGACCGGGGAGCTGTTTTTT. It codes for CASSLGSTLHWTGELFF.

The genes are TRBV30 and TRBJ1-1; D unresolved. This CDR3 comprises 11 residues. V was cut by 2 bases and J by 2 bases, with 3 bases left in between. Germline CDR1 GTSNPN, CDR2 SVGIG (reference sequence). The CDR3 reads CAWSLNTEAFF. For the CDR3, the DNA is TGTGCCTGGAGTCTCAACACTGAAGCTTTCTTT.